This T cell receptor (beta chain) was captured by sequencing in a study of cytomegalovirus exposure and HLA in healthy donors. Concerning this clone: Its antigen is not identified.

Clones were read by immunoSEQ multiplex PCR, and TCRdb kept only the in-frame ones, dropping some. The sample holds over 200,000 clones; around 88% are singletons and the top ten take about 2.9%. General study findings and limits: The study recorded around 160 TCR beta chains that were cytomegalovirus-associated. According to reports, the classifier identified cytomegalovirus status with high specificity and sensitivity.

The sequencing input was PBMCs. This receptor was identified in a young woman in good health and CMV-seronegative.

The CDR3 sequence is CASSSSTGDGYTF. The CDR3 DNA is TGCGCCAGCAGCTCCTCGACAGGGGACGGCTACACCTTC. The V call is TRBV5-1, the J call TRBJ1-2, with 8 nucleotides matching TRBD1. V gave up 3 bases and J gave up 8 bases; unmatched junction bases: 6. The CDR3 spans 13 residues. Germline lookup yields CDR1 SGHRS and CDR2 YFSETQ.